The rows below give T cell receptor beta chains drawn from one sample of a study of T cell repertoires in cytomegalovirus infection. Each CDR3 protein gets one entry after TCRdb re-called the reads with MiXCR. The data show 310,000 or so distinct CDR3 sequences, with about a sixth seen just once and around 12% held by the top ten. Sequenced input: PBMCs. The receptor set was obtained from a human donor in good health (CMV status not recorded). Some clones in this sample may be carry-over from other donors' samples. Both conserved end residues are part of each CDR3. A D gene is named only where the DNA matches it firmly. Only some rows state a clone size, as once, few, many or a class for expanded clones.

d_gene	v_gene	j_gene	abundance	CDR3aa	CDR3nt
NA	TRBV25-1	TRBJ1-1	many	CASSTPGNTEAFF	TGTGCCAGCAGCACACCGGGGAACACTGAAGCTTTCTTT
TRBD2	TRBV4-1	TRBJ2-1	NA	CASSQDRGGGAPYNEQFF	TGCGCCAGCAGCCAAGATCGGGGCGGGGGGGCCCCCTACAATGAGCAGTTCTTC
TRBD1	TRBV7-8	TRBJ1-5	many	CASSLAGTANQPQHF	TGTGCCAGCAGCTTAGCCGGGACAGCTAATCAGCCCCAGCATTTT
NA	TRBV20-1	TRBJ2-3	NA	CSARSGIYSQYF	TGCAGTGCTAGATCGGGGATTTATTCGCAGTATTTT
NA	TRBV10-3	TRBJ1-1	NA	CAISEREDTEAFF	TGTGCCATCAGTGAGAGAGAGGACACTGAAGCTTTCTTT
TRBD2	TRBV7-2	TRBJ2-3	many	CASSTQQTSGPTDTQYF	TGTGCCAGCAGCACCCAACAGACTAGCGGACCCACAGATACGCAGTATTTT
NA	TRBV28	TRBJ1-6	NA	CASSFPRPINSPLHF	TGTGCCAGCAGTTTCCCCCGACCGATTAATTCACCCCTCCACTTT
NA	TRBV20-1	TRBJ1-6	NA	CSATRTDLHFNSPLHF	TGCAGTGCTACTAGGACAGATCTCCATTTTAATTCACCCCTCCACTTT
TRBD1	TRBV2	TRBJ1-1	once	CVSIGQGNTEAFF	TGTGTCAGCATCGGACAGGGGAACACTGAAGCTTTCTTT
TRBD2	TRBV7-2	TRBJ2-5	many	CASSYQGGEETQYF	TGTGCCAGCAGTTACCAGGGAGGGGAAGAGACCCAGTACTTC
NA	TRBV19	TRBJ2-7	many	CASSMGQSSYEQYF	TGTGCCAGTAGTATGGGTCAGTCATCCTACGAGCAGTACTTC
NA	TRBV6-1	TRBJ1-1	NA	CASSLGTLGNTEAFF	TGTGCCAGCAGCCTCGGGACTTTGGGGAACACTGAAGCTTTCTTT
NA	TRBV24-1	TRBJ2-3	NA	CATSDFSGGPDTQYF	TGTGCCACCAGTGATTTCTCCGGGGGCCCAGATACGCAGTATTTT
TRBD2	TRBV6-6	TRBJ2-1	many	CASSRGELSSYNEQFF	TGTGCCAGCAGCCGGGGGGAGTTGAGCTCCTACAATGAGCAGTTCTTC
TRBD1	TRBV5-4	TRBJ2-1	few	CASSDRQGSNEQFF	TGTGCCAGCAGCGATCGACAGGGTAGCAATGAGCAGTTCTTC